This is a list of T cell receptor beta chains from one sample in a study of shared clonotypes between healthy human individuals. TCRdb keeps only in-frame clones here, not all; method: immunoSEQ multiplex PCR. The sample carries some 530,000 clones, approximately 82% recorded once. Sequenced sample: PBMCs. The receptors stem from a woman aged 35 to 49 in good health. Some clones in this sample may be carry-over from other donors' samples. CDR3s include the opening cysteine and the closing phenylalanine or tryptophan. The D gene is left open where the match is weak. The size entry is marked missing in some rows and otherwise reads once, few, many or a size class.

V gene	clone size	CDR3 length	J gene	D gene	CDR3 DNA	CDR3 protein
TRBV5-1	many	14	TRBJ1-2	TRBD1	TGCGCCAGCAGCTCGGGGACAGCGAACTATGGCTACACCTTC	CASSSGTANYGYTF
TRBV19	.	13	TRBJ1-3	TRBD1	TGTGCCAGTCAGTGGACAGGAGGAAACACCATATATTTT	CASQWTGGNTIYF
TRBV5-1	.	14	TRBJ1-1	.	TGCGCCAGCAGCTTGGACGGCAGGGACACTGAAGCTTTCTTT	CASSLDGRDTEAFF
TRBV21-1	once	13	TRBJ2-7	.	TGTGCCAGCAGCAGCTCCTGGTTCTACGAGCAGTACTTC	CASSSSWFYEQYF
TRBV6-5	.	12	TRBJ1-5	.	TGTGCCAGCAATCAGGGTGGACAGCCCCAGCATTTT	CASNQGGQPQHF
TRBV19	.	13	TRBJ1-5	.	TGTGCCAGTAGTAGTGCCAGGGGAGAGCCCCAGCATTTT	CASSSARGEPQHF
TRBV27	.	14	TRBJ2-7	.	TGTGCCAGCAGAAAAATGACTGCCTCCTACGAGCAGTACTTC	CASRKMTASYEQYF
TRBV7-9	.	12	TRBJ2-7	.	TGTGCCAGCAGCTTAGTCCATTACGAGCAGTACTTC	CASSLVHYEQYF
TRBV7-8	.	15	TRBJ2-5	TRBD1	TGTGCCAGCAGCTTAGTAGGGGGACAGCTAGAGACCCAGTACTTC	CASSLVGGQLETQYF
TRBV7-3	.	15	TRBJ2-2	TRBD2	TGTGCCAGCAGCCCGAGACTAGCGGGAACCGGGGAGCTGTTTTTT	CASSPRLAGTGELFF
TRBV7-9	few	14	TRBJ1-1	.	TGTGCCAGCAGCCTGGGGGGACATAACACTGAAGCTTTCTTT	CASSLGGHNTEAFF
TRBV4-2	.	16	TRBJ2-7	TRBD2	TGTGCCAGCAGCCCCTACCATAGCGGGGCCTCCTACGAGCAGTACTTC	CASSPYHSGASYEQYF
TRBV18	few	15	TRBJ1-5	TRBD1	TGTGCCAGCTCACCAGGGACAGGGGACAATCAGCCCCAGCATTTT	CASSPGTGDNQPQHF
TRBV18	once	13	TRBJ1-6	.	TGTGCCAGCTCACCAGGGAGGGATTCACCCCTCCACTTT	CASSPGRDSPLHF
TRBV9	.	16	TRBJ2-1	TRBD2	TGTGCCAGCAGCGTAGTATCCCTAGCGGGAGCGAATGAGCAGTTCTTC	CASSVVSLAGANEQFF
TRBV10-3	.	13	TRBJ2-7	.	TGTGCCGTCGCCGGGACGGCATCCTACGAGCAGTACTTC	CAVAGTASYEQYF
TRBV5-6	.	16	TRBJ2-7	TRBD2	TGTGCCAGCAGCCGCAACCGGACTAGCCGAACCTACGAGCAGTACTTC	CASSRNRTSRTYEQYF
TRBV27	.	13	TRBJ2-3	.	TGTGCCAGCAGTTTAGGGGGTACAGATACGCAGTATTTT	CASSLGGTDTQYF
TRBV27	.	15	TRBJ2-5	.	TGTGCCAGCAGTTTATTCTCGGGACGTGCAGAGACCCAGTACTTC	CASSLFSGRAETQYF
TRBV30	.	15	TRBJ2-7	.	TGTGCCTGGAGTGTTTCATCAGGGGTTTCCTACGAGCAGTACTTC	CAWSVSSGVSYEQYF
TRBV5-3	.	16	TRBJ2-4	TRBD1	TGTGCCAGAAGCTCACTCCGACAGGGGGCGCCAAACATTCAGTACTTC	CARSSLRQGAPNIQYF
TRBV28	.	16	TRBJ2-2	.	TGTGCCAGCAGTTTATCGAGGGGGTCGAGCACCGGGGAGCTGTTTTTT	CASSLSRGSSTGELFF
TRBV7-3	few	14	TRBJ2-1	.	TGTGCCAGCAGCCCATTAGCGGAGGGGGGTGAGCAGTTCTTC	CASSPLAEGGEQFF
TRBV29-1	once	13	TRBJ2-3	.	TGCAGCGTTTCTGAGGGAGTCTCAGATACGCAGTATTTT	CSVSEGVSDTQYF
TRBV19	.	13	TRBJ1-5	.	TGTGCCAGTAGTATATCAGGGAGCCAGCCCCAGCATTTT	CASSISGSQPQHF
TRBV6-1	.	16	TRBJ2-7	TRBD2	TGTGCCAGCAGTGAACCTCCAGCGGGAGGGCCCAGCGAGCAGTACTTC	CASSEPPAGGPSEQYF
TRBV5-6	.	15	TRBJ2-7	TRBD1	TGTGCCAGCAGCTTGTGGGACAGGGACGTCTACGAGCAGTACTTC	CASSLWDRDVYEQYF
TRBV7-9	.	15	TRBJ2-2	TRBD1	TGTGCCAGCAGCTTCGGGCAGGGGGCCACCGGGGAGCTGTTTTTT	CASSFGQGATGELFF
TRBV30	many	15	TRBJ2-2	.	TGTGCCTGGAGTCCCCAGGGCGCGGAAACCGGGGAGCTGTTTTTT	CAWSPQGAETGELFF
TRBV5-1	.	16	TRBJ2-7	TRBD2	TGCGCCAGCAGCTTGGCGGCTAGCGGGAGGGGGAACGAGCAGTACTTC	CASSLAASGRGNEQYF
TRBV7-2	few	12	TRBJ1-1	.	TGTGCCAGCAGCTACAGGGTCACTGAAGCTTTCTTT	CASSYRVTEAFF
TRBV15	.	16	TRBJ2-1	.	TGTGCCACCAGCAGAGATCTGGCGGGCCTTGGGGATGAGCAGTTCTTC	CATSRDLAGLGDEQFF
TRBV30	.	15	TRBJ1-5	.	TGTGCCTGGAGTGCTGGGGGGTGGGGCAATCAGCCCCAGCATTTT	CAWSAGGWGNQPQHF
TRBV5-6	.	15	TRBJ1-1	.	TGTGCCAGCATCCCCCCCGTGGGGGTGAACACTGAAGCTTTCTTT	CASIPPVGVNTEAFF
TRBV5-6	.	13	TRBJ2-3	TRBD2	TGTGCCAGCAGCTTATTTTCGGGACTAGATCCGTATTTT	CASSLFSGLDPYF
TRBV15	few	15	TRBJ1-1	TRBD1	TGTGCCACCAGCAGGAGACAGGGGTGGAACACTGAAGCTTTCTTT	CATSRRQGWNTEAFF